Reported below is one TCR beta chain. What it binds is not known. This entry comes from a study of PD-L1 blockade in urothelial cancer. Study overall: Timepoints chosen for blood analysis were 3 weeks (second dose) and 6 weeks after treatment start. Notes on the study in general: Patients who had durable benefit saw their tumor-associated blood clones expand more at 3 weeks.

Time point here: pretreatment peripheral blood. Spike-ins of synthetic TCR analog templates went into each PCR. Generated by immunoSEQ multiplex PCR, the TCRdb table keeps only in-frame clones and is missing some. Of 70,000 to 90,000 clones detected, about 85% appear once; the ten largest clones hold approximately 15%. This CDR3 has 16 residues. The V and J ends lost 6 bases and 7 bases, in that order; junction bases with no gene match: 16. Germline values: CDR1 MDHEN, CDR2 SYDVKM. V is TRBV28 and J is TRBJ2-3; TRBD2 matches 7 bases. The sequence was obtained from a man in his sixties with urothelial cancer. Specimen: PBMCs, collected around atezolizumab (anti-PD-L1) treatment. This CDR3 is CASSKTSASFGNTQYF. Here the CDR3 DNA reads TGTGCCAGCAGCAAAACTAGCGCGTCTTTCGGAAATACGCAGTATTTT.